The 15 T cell receptor beta chains in this list originate from one sample, sequenced in a study of beta chain features in type 1 diabetes. Overall study results and limits: Patients with Type 1 diabetes showed moderately but significantly shorter TCRB CDR3s in all four CD4+ subsets.

These receptors have no known antigen. What was sequenced were expressed TCRB transcripts, since all of the isolated RNA had been reverse transcribed. Sequencing used immunoSEQ multiplex PCR; TCRdb keeps in-frame clones, though not all of them. The table records about 340,000 clones, less than 15% of them present only once. Source material: naive CD4+ T cells from blood. The receptors here all came from a woman aged 18-29 years with type 1 diabetes.

This clone was counted only a few times. The genes are TRBV10-3 and TRBJ1-1; D unclear. Germline V lookup: CDR1 ENHRY, CDR2 SYGVKD. CDR3 length: 13 amino acids. Trimming cost V 10 bases and J 10 bases, with 22 bases left between them. The CDR3 loop is CATLIGDGAGAFF. The CDR3, as DNA: TGTGCCACCCTGATAGGTGACGGAGCCGGAGCTTTCTTT.

The genes are TRBV10-3 and TRBJ2-7, with 9 bases fitting TRBD1. The CDR3 is made up of 14 amino acids. Trimming took 3 bases from V and 4 from J; bases not matched to a gene: 4. Germline CDR1 and CDR2: ENHRY and SYGVKD. The CDR3 DNA sequence: TGTGCCATCAGTGAACCGGGACAGGGTTACGAGCAGTACTTC. It codes for CAISEPGQGYEQYF.

This clone was counted a few times. The chain employs TRBV11-2 and TRBJ2-7; 9 bases agree with TRBD2. Looked up from germline, CDR1 is SGHAT and CDR2 is FQNNGV. V was clipped by 1 base and J by 2 bases; unmatched bases: 15. CDR3 length: 19 amino acids. CDR3 bases: TGTGCCAGCAGCTTAGGTCTGCTAGCGGGAATCCCAGGGGCCTACGAGCAGTACGTC. Protein: CASSLGLLAGIPGAYEQYV.

This clone came up many times. The CDR3 is CSVTSVIDEQFF. CDR3 sequence (DNA): TGCAGCGTCACTAGCGTGATCGATGAGCAGTTCTTC. The chain carries TRBV29-1 and TRBJ2-1, with 7 positions matching TRBD2. Germline trimming cut 6 bases from V and 8 bases from J; bases unmatched to any gene: 7. Germline-derived CDR1 and CDR2 are SQVTM and ANQGSEA. There are 12 residues in the CDR3.

This clone was picked up a small number of times. This chain links TRBV28 with TRBJ2-1; D unclear. The V and J ends lost 5 bases and 4 bases respectively, with 9 bases between them. The CDR3 is 13 residues long. Germline V lookup: CDR1 MDHEN, CDR2 SYDVKM. The CDR3 spells CASSPGSYNEQFF. The CDR3 nucleotides are TGTGCCAGCAGTCCCGGGTCGTACAATGAGCAGTTCTTC. Drawing the rest from reference TRBV28 and TRBJ2-1, the complete variable domain is DVKVTQSSRYLVKRTGEKVFLECVQDMDHENMFWYRQDPGLGLRLIYFSYDVKMKEKGDIPEGYSVSREKKERFSLILESASTNQTSMYLCASSPGSYNEQFFGPGTRLTVL.

The chain is built from TRBV28 and TRBJ2-7; perhaps TRBD1 as D (6 bases). Deletions cut 4 bases from V and 3 bases from J, with 19 bases between. The CDR3 sequence is 16 residues long. The germline V gene has CDR1 MDHEN and CDR2 SYDVKM. Here the CDR3 DNA reads TGTGCCAGCAGTTCCCCTTCGGAACAGGGTTACTACGAGCAGTACTTC. It is translated as CASSSPSEQGYYEQYF.

This clone turned up a few times. The gene calls are TRBV11-2 and TRBJ2-1, with D maybe TRBD1 (6 bases). V was cut by 5 bases and J by 2 bases, with 16 bases left in between. The CDR3 extends over 16 amino acids. The V gene's germline CDR1 is SGHAT and CDR2 FQNNGV. This chain's CDR3 is CASSARQALPYNEQFF. CDR3 nucleotide sequence: TGTGCCAGCAGCGCCAGACAGGCTTTACCCTACAATGAGCAGTTCTTC.

The V gene is TRBV5-1, the J gene TRBJ1-1; D unclear. The CDR3 is made up of 13 amino acids. The V gene lost 0 bases and the J gene lost 3 bases, with 6 bases spanning the gap. Germline-derived CDR1 and CDR2 are SGHRS and YFSETQ. CDR3 region: CASSLDGHTEAFF. CDR3 nucleotide sequence: TGCGCCAGCAGCTTGGATGGGCACACTGAAGCTTTCTTT.

This clone has more than one count but fewer than ten. This chain joins TRBV7-3 and TRBJ2-1; D ambiguous. V was trimmed by 2 bases and J by 0 bases, leaving 11 bases between them. The CDR3 extends over 16 amino acids. Germline V gene lookup returns CDR1 SGHTA and CDR2 FQGTGA. The CDR3 protein is CASSLSGGSSYNEQFF. CDR3 bases: TGTGCCAGCAGCTTATCTGGCGGAAGCTCCTACAATGAGCAGTTCTTC.

This clone appeared a few times. V gene TRBV19 combines with J gene TRBJ1-6; perhaps TRBD1 as D (5 bases). The CDR3 runs 14 residues. Germline-derived CDR1 and CDR2 are LNHDA and SQIVND (reference sequence). The V end lost 6 bases, the J end lost 7 bases, and 13 bases lay between the germline ends. CDR3 sequence: CASRLDRLNSPLHF. The DNA for the CDR3 is TGTGCCAGTAGACTCGACAGACTGAATTCACCCCTCCACTTT.

The chain joins TRBV6-6 to TRBJ2-7; 7 nucleotides align to TRBD2. V lost 0 bases, J lost 6 bases, and 5 bases stayed unmatched. The CDR3 has 14 amino acids. CDR1 is MNHNY and CDR2 is SVGAGI in the germline V gene (reference sequence). CDR3 amino acids: CASSYSLLAGEQYF. The DNA of the CDR3 is TGTGCCAGCAGTTACTCGTTATTAGCGGGCGAGCAGTACTTC.

The chain joins TRBV19 to TRBJ2-5; 11 nucleotides match TRBD2. The CDR3 sequence is 15 residues long. J lost 7 bases, V lost 7 bases, and 11 bases had no gene match. Germline CDR1 reads LNHDA; CDR2 reads SQIVND (reference sequence). The CDR3 DNA reads TGTGCCAGTAACGGGCTAGCGGGAGGCAGTGGGACCCAGTACTTC. Its protein is CASNGLAGGSGTQYF.

This chain uses TRBV20-1 with TRBJ2-1; D possibly corresponds to TRBD2 (6 bases). Germline CDR1 and CDR2: DFQATT and SNEGSKA (reference sequence). V was clipped by 3 bases and J by 15 bases, with 12 bases between them. This CDR3 spans 10 amino acids. The CDR3: CSASGRGTFF. The CDR3 coding sequence is TGCAGTGCTAGCGGCCGGGGGACGTTCTTC.

The chain employs TRBV27 and TRBJ2-1, with unresolved D. This CDR3 is built from 16 residues. Trimming removed 2 bases from V and 0 bases from J, with 11 bases in between. Germline-derived CDR1 and CDR2 are MNHEY and SMNVEV (reference sequence). Here the CDR3 reads CASSLTERSSYNEQFF. The CDR3 bases are TGTGCCAGCAGTTTAACCGAAAGGAGCTCCTACAATGAGCAGTTCTTC.

The chain uses TRBV5-1 and TRBJ2-2; 8 bases match TRBD2. Germline V gene lookup returns CDR1 SGHRS and CDR2 YFSETQ. After removal of 0 bases from V and 5 bases from J, the junction contained 3 bases not matched to a gene. This CDR3 comprises 15 residues. The CDR3 coding sequence is TGCGCCAGCAGCTTGGGACTAGCGACGACCGGGGAGCTGTTTTTT. Its protein is CASSLGLATTGELFF.